This T cell receptor (beta chain) comes out of a study of blood T cell repertoires in COVID-19 (dated by TCRdb to 2020 to 2022). A note on the overall study: Collaborator samples came from the United States, Italy and Spain and covered acute and convalescent phases of COVID-19. The material from the prospective study consisted of cDNA or gDNA derived from T cells, B-cell-depleted T cells, or PBMCs. Subjects who had been exposed to COVID-19, were actively infected with it, or had recovered from it provided the deeply sampled blood TCRbeta repertoires that made up the dataset. The repertoires were released in a freely available public database intended as a resource for research on the immune response to SARS-CoV-2. The samples were drawn from two sources: the first 160 participants of the ongoing ImmuneRACE study, and some 1,300 subjects contributed by 6 global collaborators. Nearly every sample came with metadata listing a de-identified subject ID, COVID-19 status, age in years and sex. HLA class I and class II types, where available, came from metadata supplied by the sample provider rather than from assay-based typing. Broad study findings and their caveats: The amount of clinical and demographic metadata varied by source and participant and was provided uncurated.

Collaborating institutions collected whole blood in K2EDTA tubes following their own protocols. For TCRbeta analysis, collaborator samples were shipped as frozen whole blood, as isolated PBMCs, or as DNA extracted from either sample type. Comment on this clone: The specificity of this receptor is unknown. Qualities for individual bases were not recorded, and no much larger clone is one base off.

TCRbeta CDR3 regions were amplified from genomic DNA by means of the immunoSEQ Assay, a bias-controlled multiplex PCR. In the source study's methods: The number of nucleated cells in each sample was estimated by amplification of reference gene primers within the assay. Sequence reads were collapsed and filtered to measure the absolute abundance of every unique TCRbeta CDR3 rearrangement. Productive Simpson clonality was computed per sample as the square root of Simpson's diversity index over productive rearrangements. Held by TCRdb, this immuneACCESS table contains in-frame sequences only and omits some clones. Under half of the omission traces to an unresolved V gene where checked; the cause of the rest is unknown. The D gene and trimming were derived from the DNA, and the V and J assignments and clone size from that table. This sample is represented by about 230,000 clones; 83% of them were singletons. The top ten hold approximately 7.4% of the sample.

The germline V gene (reference sequence) sets CDR1 to GTSNPN and CDR2 to SVGIG. Including cysteine and phenylalanine, the CDR3 has 11 amino acids. The sequence is cut down to CDR3 DNA, 33 bases in frame from base 1. The germline ends are 2 bases apart after V is trimmed by 3 bases and J by 0 bases. This receptor chain uses TRBV30 and TRBJ2-5; the D gene is not confidently resolved. This receptor was obtained from a woman in her forties or fifties with acute or convalescent COVID-19. Material for sequencing was peripheral blood. The nucleotide sequence reads TGTGCCTGGAGCTACCAAGAGACCCAGTACTTC. Its translation reads: CAWSYQETQYF.